One and the same sample provided the 12 T cell receptor beta chains below, sequenced in a study of blood T cell repertoires in COVID-19. The data were produced by immunoSEQ multiplex PCR, yet TCRdb's version contains in-frame clones alone and is incomplete. Of approximately 170,000 clones in the sample, about 80% were seen once. Sequencing was done on a sample of peripheral blood. Receptors were obtained from a woman older than 75 with acute or convalescent COVID-19.

This chain joins TRBV9 and TRBJ1-3; D unclear. The germline V and J ends were trimmed by 0 bases and 7 bases, with 11 bases remaining between them. The germline V gene has CDR1 SGDLS and CDR2 YYNGEE. CDR3 length: 14 amino acids. CDR3 sequence (DNA): TGTGCCAGCAGCGTAGAAGAGGGTGGGAACACCATATATTTT. This translates into CASSVEEGGNTIYF.

This clone appeared a single time. The chain employs TRBV5-6 and TRBJ1-2, with D possibly matching TRBD1 (5 bases). The V end was cut by 2 bases, the J end by 2 bases, with 16 bases between. Germline CDR1 SGHDT, CDR2 YYEEEE. The CDR3 contains 16 residues. CDR3 loop: CASSFLSTQANYGYTF. The CDR3 bases are TGTGCCAGCAGCTTTCTTTCCACACAGGCAAACTATGGCTACACCTTC.

This clone was found a few times. The sample has other DNA sequences that encode this CDR3 too. This chain connects TRBV30 to TRBJ2-7; possible D gene TRBD2, 5 bases. With 4 bases removed from V and 0 bases from J, the gap between germline ends came to 7 bases. Germline V gives CDR1 GTSNPN, CDR2 SVGIG (reference sequence). This CDR3 region has 12 residues. CDR3 DNA sequence: TGTGCCTGGACCAGCGGCTCCTACGAGCAGTACTTC. Encoded protein: CAWTSGSYEQYF. Together with reference TRBV30 and TRBJ2-7, the CDR3 gives the full variable domain: SQTIHQWPATLVQPVGSPLSLECTVEGTSNPNLYWYRQAAGRGLQLLFYSVGIGQISSEVPQNLSASRPQDRQFILSSKKLLLSDSGFYLCAWTSGSYEQYFGPGTRLTVT.

The chain couples TRBV20-1 to TRBJ1-5; D uncertain. CDR3 size: 11 residues. V was cut by 6 bases and J by 14 bases, with 17 bases left in between. The germline V gene encodes CDR1 DFQATT and CDR2 SNEGSKA (reference sequence). CDR3 nucleotide sequence: TGCAGTGCCGAGGCCGACCGAAAAGAGCATTTT. It encodes CSAEADRKEHF.

This clone was seen once. V and J are TRBV5-1 and TRBJ2-1, with 8 nucleotides matching TRBD1. This CDR3 has 15 amino acids. Germline loops: CDR1 SGHRS, CDR2 YFSETQ. The V gene end was trimmed by 4 bases and the J gene end by 3 bases; junction bases not matched to a gene: 6. CDR3 bases: TGCGCCAGCAGCCCGGACAGGGATCTCTACAATGAGCAGTTCTTC. Translating gives CASSPDRDLYNEQFF.

The rearrangement joins TRBV28 to TRBJ1-5; 7 nucleotides line up with TRBD1. The CDR3 consists of 15 residues. V lost 3 bases, J lost 6 bases, and 8 bases stayed unmatched. The germline gives CDR1 MDHEN, CDR2 SYDVKM. CDR3 amino acids: CASSFGGGTGQPQHF. The CDR3 coding sequence is TGTGCCAGCAGTTTTGGAGGGGGCACTGGTCAGCCCCAGCATTTT.

This sequence joins TRBV13 and TRBJ2-7; maybe TRBD1 (5 bases). V lost 1 base and J lost 6, with 10 bases in between. The V gene's germline CDR1 is PRHDT and CDR2 FYEKMQ (reference sequence). The CDR3 sequence is 13 residues long. CDR3 region: CASSLVSGSEQYF. As DNA, the CDR3 is TGTGCCAGCAGCTTAGTATCAGGGTCCGAGCAGTACTTC.

V and J are TRBV28 and TRBJ2-7; TRBD1 might be the D (5 bases). This CDR3 spans 14 amino acids. Germline-derived CDR1 and CDR2 are MDHEN and SYDVKM. With 6 bases removed from V and 2 bases from J, the gap between germline ends came to 14 bases. The CDR3 coding sequence is TGTGCCAGCAGGTCGCAGGGCCCCCCCTACGAGCAGTACTTC. It is translated as CASRSQGPPYEQYF.

The gene calls are TRBV6-5 and TRBJ2-7; 13 nucleotides agree with TRBD2. CDR1 and CDR2 from the germline V gene are MNHEY and SVGAGI. CDR3 size: 15 residues. Germline trimming cut 6 bases from V and 2 bases from J; bases unmatched to any gene: 4. The CDR3 loop is CASSEGLAGTYEQYF. CDR3 in DNA: TGTGCCAGCAGCGAGGGACTAGCGGGAACCTACGAGCAGTACTTC.

The V gene is TRBV19, the J gene TRBJ1-1; 8 nucleotides align to TRBD1. The CDR3 consists of 17 residues. V trimming: 4 bases; J trimming: 0 bases; junction bases outside the gene matches: 10. CDR1 and CDR2 (germline): LNHDA, SQIVND (reference sequence). CDR3 in amino acids: CASSTDPRQGLNTEAFF. CDR3 bases: TGTGCCAGTAGTACCGACCCCCGACAGGGGTTGAACACTGAAGCTTTCTTT.

The rearrangement links TRBV6-5 to TRBJ1-5; D gene ambiguous. V lost 6 bases and J 5 bases, leaving 5 bases between the germline ends. The CDR3 is made up of 11 amino acids. Germline V gene data show CDR1 as MNHEY and CDR2 as SVGAGI. CDR3: CASRRYQPQHF. In DNA form, the CDR3 reads TGTGCCAGCAGGAGATATCAGCCCCAGCATTTT.

The CDR3 sequence: CASAGGPSYQETQYF. CDR3 in DNA: TGTGCCTCGGCGGGGGGGCCATCGTACCAAGAGACCCAGTACTTC. The chain combines TRBV3-1 (or the pseudogene TRBV3-2) with TRBJ2-5, with 9 bases matching TRBD2. Germline V gene sequence: CDR1 LGHDT, CDR2 YNNKEL (reference sequence). The J segment lost 0 bases and the V segment lost 11 bases, leaving 10 bases of the junction unmatched. The CDR3 has 15 amino acids.